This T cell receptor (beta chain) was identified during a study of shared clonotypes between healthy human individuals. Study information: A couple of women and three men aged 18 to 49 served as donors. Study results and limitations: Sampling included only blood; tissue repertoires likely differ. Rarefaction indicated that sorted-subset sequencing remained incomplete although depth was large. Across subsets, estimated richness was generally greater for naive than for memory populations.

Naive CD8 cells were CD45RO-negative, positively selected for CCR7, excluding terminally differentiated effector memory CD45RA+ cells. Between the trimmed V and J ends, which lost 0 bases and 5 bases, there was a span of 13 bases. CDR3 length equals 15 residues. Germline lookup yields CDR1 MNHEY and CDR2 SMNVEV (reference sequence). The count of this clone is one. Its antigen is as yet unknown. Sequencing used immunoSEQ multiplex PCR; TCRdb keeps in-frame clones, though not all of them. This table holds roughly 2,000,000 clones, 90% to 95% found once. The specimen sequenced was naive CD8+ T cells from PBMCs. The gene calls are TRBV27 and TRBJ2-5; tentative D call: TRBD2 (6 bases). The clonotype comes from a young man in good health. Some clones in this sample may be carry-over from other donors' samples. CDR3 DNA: TGTGCCAGCAGTTTATCCGGGACTCCCCAGGAGACCCAGTACTTC. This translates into CASSLSGTPQETQYF.